The 20 T cell receptor beta chains presented below share a single source sample, sequenced in a study of cytomegalovirus exposure and HLA in healthy donors. Repertoires were generated with immunoSEQ multiplex PCR, while TCRdb's copy carries only in-frame clones and drops some. This sample has roughly 68,000 clones, with 95% to 97% found just once. The sequenced sample consisted of PBMCs. The source is a man younger than 35 in good health and CMV-seronegative.

The chain joins TRBV7-9 to TRBJ2-1; TRBD2 might be the D (6 bases). Between the trimmed V and J ends, which lost 3 bases and 4 bases, there was a span of 7 bases. This CDR3 region has 13 residues. Germline loops: CDR1 SEHNR, CDR2 FQNEAQ (reference sequence). The CDR3: CASSFGGYNEQFF. In DNA form, the CDR3 reads TGTGCCAGCAGCTTCGGGGGATACAATGAGCAGTTCTTC.

V usage is TRBV7-9 and J usage is TRBJ2-3; D might be TRBD1 (5 bases). Germline V gene sequence: CDR1 SEHNR, CDR2 FQNEAQ (reference sequence). This CDR3 contains 14 residues. Trimming removed 1 base at V and 1 base at J, with 6 bases between. CDR3 loop: CASSLEGGTDTQYF. The CDR3 DNA is TGTGCCAGCAGCTTAGAAGGGGGCACAGATACGCAGTATTTT.

This clone was seen only once. The rearrangement links TRBV7-8 to TRBJ2-5; 8 nucleotides align to TRBD1. CDR3 length: 14 amino acids. Germline CDR1 SGHVS, CDR2 FQNEAQ. V lost 4 bases to trimming and J lost 1 base; unmatched junction nucleotides: 2. CDR3 DNA: TGTGCCAGCAGCTACAGGGGGAGCCAAGAGACCCAGTACTTC. This sequence encodes CASSYRGSQETQYF.

V gene TRBV9 combines with J gene TRBJ2-3, with 9 nucleotides matching TRBD2. Germline V CDR1 and CDR2: SGDLS, YYNGEE. The CDR3 length is 17 residues. The J segment lost 0 bases and the V segment lost 4 bases, leaving 9 bases of the junction unmatched. CDR3 in amino acids: CASSPNGLAPSTDTQYF. The CDR3 DNA is TGTGCCAGCAGCCCGAACGGACTAGCGCCTAGCACAGATACGCAGTATTTT. The full variable domain, rest sourced from reference TRBV9 and TRBJ2-3, is DSGVTQTPKHLITATGQRVTLRCSPRSGDLSVYWYQQSLDQGLQFLIQYYNGEERAKGNILERFSAQQFPDLHSELNLSSLELGDSALYFCASSPNGLAPSTDTQYFGPGTRLTVL.

V is TRBV6-5 and J is TRBJ2-1; 12 nucleotides agree with TRBD2. The CDR3 covers 15 residues. Trimming cost V 6 bases and J 9 bases; bases outside gene matches: 9. Germline V gene lookup returns CDR1 MNHEY and CDR2 SVGAGI. The CDR3, as DNA: TGTGCCAGCAGGGATCTAGCGGGAGGGCTCAGTGAGCAGTTCTTC. Translated: CASRDLAGGLSEQFF.

The chain links TRBV27 to TRBJ2-7, with TRBD1 matching over 11 bases. The CDR3 covers 15 residues. V lost 5 bases to trimming and J lost 2 bases; unmatched junction nucleotides: 5. The V gene's germline CDR1 is MNHEY and CDR2 SMNVEV (reference sequence). The CDR3 DNA follows: TGTGCCAGCAGTGCAGGACAGGGGGCGACCTACGAGCAGTACTTC. This sequence encodes CASSAGQGATYEQYF.

V is TRBV7-9 and J is TRBJ2-1, with 8 nucleotides matching TRBD2. The CDR3 extends over 15 amino acids. Germline V gives CDR1 SEHNR, CDR2 FQNEAQ (reference sequence). Trimming at V came to 7 bases and at J to 2 bases, leaving 7 bases not matched to a gene. The DNA of the CDR3 is TGTGCCAGCATCCCTAGCGGGTCTGCCTACAATGAGCAGTTCTTC. This sequence encodes CASIPSGSAYNEQFF.

This sequence joins TRBV7-6 and TRBJ1-1; D gene ambiguous. The CDR3 is 13 amino acids. V was clipped by 1 base and J by 6 bases, with 9 bases between them. The V gene's germline CDR1 is SGHVS and CDR2 FNYEAQ. Written as DNA, the CDR3 is TGTGCCAGCAGCTTAGGAGAGGCCGCTGAAGCTTTCTTT. It is translated as CASSLGEAAEAFF.

The V call is TRBV30, the J call TRBJ1-2; D unclear. Per the germline V gene, CDR1 is GTSNPN and CDR2 is SVGIG (reference sequence). The V end was cut by 4 bases, the J end by 4 bases, with 10 bases between. The CDR3 length is 12 residues. The CDR3 is CAWTRESYGYTF. The CDR3 nucleotides read TGTGCCTGGACTCGAGAGAGCTATGGCTACACCTTC.

The V and J genes are TRBV28 and TRBJ1-2; possibly TRBD1 for D (6 bases). The CDR3 is 17 amino acids. Germline V gene sequence: CDR1 MDHEN, CDR2 SYDVKM. V was pared by 6 bases and J by 0 bases, with 20 bases between. CDR3 loop: CASSWLAGEVPNYGYTF. In nucleotides, the CDR3 is TGTGCCAGCAGCTGGCTGGCAGGGGAAGTGCCTAACTATGGCTACACCTTC.

The chain links TRBV19 to TRBJ1-1; D is possibly TRBD1 (5 bases). CDR1 is LNHDA, CDR2 SQIVND, per germline (reference sequence). This CDR3 spans 15 amino acids. V lost 8 bases and J 2 bases, leaving 18 bases between the germline ends. CDR3 region: CASQGSGEANTEAFF. The CDR3 nucleotides read TGTGCCAGTCAGGGTTCCGGGGAGGCAAACACTGAAGCTTTCTTT.

V and J are TRBV4-1 and TRBJ1-1, with D perhaps TRBD1 (5 bases). CDR1 and CDR2 from the germline V gene are MGHRA and YSYEKL. CDR3 size: 13 residues. Trimming removed 2 bases at V and 10 bases at J, with 14 bases between. Written as DNA, the CDR3 is TGCGCCAGCAGCCAAATTGTAGGGGTCGTAGCTTTCTTT. The encoded protein is CASSQIVGVVAFF.

The chain uses TRBV4-1 and TRBJ1-2; 7 nucleotides match TRBD1. The CDR3 is 14 amino acids. V lost 6 bases, J lost 4 bases, and 8 bases stayed unmatched. In germline, CDR1 is MGHRA, CDR2 YSYEKL. This CDR3 reads CASSPGTDLYGYTF. In DNA, the CDR3 is TGCGCCAGCAGTCCCGGGACAGACCTCTATGGCTACACCTTC.

The sample holds one count of this clone. The chain joins TRBV5-6 to TRBJ1-1, with TRBD1 as a possible D gene (6 bases). This CDR3 contains 13 residues. Trimming removed 3 bases from V and 3 bases from J, with 9 bases in between. The germline V gene encodes CDR1 SGHDT and CDR2 YYEEEE. Written as DNA, the CDR3 is TGTGCCAGCAGCTCGACAGGCTACACTGAAGCTTTCTTT. It encodes CASSSTGYTEAFF.

V gene TRBV28 combines with J gene TRBJ1-4; TRBD1 is a possible D gene (5 bases). Trimming removed 4 bases from V and 4 bases from J, with 10 bases in between. Germline loops: CDR1 MDHEN, CDR2 SYDVKM. The CDR3 has 14 amino acids. As DNA, the CDR3 is TGTGCCAGCAGTTGGGCAGGGCGTAATGAAAAACTGTTTTTT. Translation gives CASSWAGRNEKLFF.

In its sample, this clone was seen once. This sequence joins TRBV27 and TRBJ2-7; the match to TRBD1 covers 10 bases. Trimming at V came to 0 bases and at J to 5 bases, leaving 7 bases not matched to a gene. Germline V CDR1 and CDR2: MNHEY, SMNVEV (reference sequence). There are 16 residues in the CDR3. The CDR3 sequence is CASSLSTGTGENEQYF. CDR3 DNA sequence: TGTGCCAGCAGTTTATCGACCGGGACAGGGGAAAACGAGCAGTACTTC.

This chain uses TRBV6-6 with TRBJ1-1; TRBD1 is a possible D gene (5 bases). This CDR3 contains 14 residues. The germline V gene has CDR1 MNHNY and CDR2 SVGAGI (reference sequence). Trimming took off 2 bases at V and 1 base at J, with 8 bases between the two ends. CDR3: CASSYLDRNTEAFF. For the CDR3, the DNA is TGTGCCAGCAGTTACCTCGACAGGAACACTGAAGCTTTCTTT.

The chain joins TRBV2 to TRBJ2-2, with D tentatively TRBD1 (5 bases). Germline V lookup: CDR1 SNHLY, CDR2 FYNNEI. CDR3 length: 16 residues. Trimming shortened V by 2 bases and J by 1 base, and 11 bases separated the two germline ends. The CDR3 is CASSESQGGNTGELFF. The CDR3 DNA sequence: TGTGCCAGCAGTGAAAGCCAGGGCGGGAACACCGGGGAGCTGTTTTTT. The full variable domain, in which reference TRBV2 and TRBJ2-2 provide the parts outside the CDR3, is EPEVTQTPSHQVTQMGQEVILRCVPISNHLYFYWYRQILGQKVEFLVSFYNNEISEKSEIFDDQFSVERPDGSNFTLKIRSTKLEDSAMYFCASSESQGGNTGELFFGEGSRLTVL.

The rearrangement joins TRBV2 to TRBJ1-1; a possible D gene is TRBD1 (5 bases). There are 13 residues in the CDR3. V lost 4 bases and J lost 4, with 10 bases in between. Looked up from germline, CDR1 is SNHLY and CDR2 is FYNNEI. This CDR3 is CASSAGRGTEAFF. The DNA for the CDR3 is TGTGCCAGCAGTGCTGGAAGGGGCACTGAAGCTTTCTTT.

The chain is built from TRBV6-1 and TRBJ2-7; perhaps TRBD1 as D (6 bases). This CDR3 has 12 residues. The germline gives CDR1 MNHNS, CDR2 SASEGT. Trimming took 6 bases from V and 6 from J, leaving 12 bases between them. The CDR3 DNA follows: TGTGCCAGCAGACCACAGGGTCCCGAGCAGTACTTC. The encoded protein is CASRPQGPEQYF.